This TCR beta chain was identified in a study of blood T cell repertoires in COVID-19. About the research overall: Some COVID-19 samples were acute and others convalescent; all came from the United States, Italy and Spain. Nucleic acid was either cDNA or gDNA, and it came from T cells, B-cell-depleted T cells, or PBMCs.

Per the authors' pipeline: Nucleated cell counts were estimated from reference gene primer amplification. Using immunoSEQ multiplex PCR, the repertoire was profiled, and TCRdb retains in-frame clones only, with some absent. V and J calls plus clone size are reproduced from that table; the DNA served to infer D and trimming. Among under 200,000 clones listed, about 80% were seen once. The CDR3 covers 16 residues. Trimming cost V 2 bases and J 0 bases, with 14 bases left between them. The germline V gene has CDR1 GTSNPN and CDR2 SVGIG (reference sequence). The receptor comes from an older man with active or convalescent COVID-19. The sample comprised peripheral blood. The rearrangement uses TRBV30 and TRBJ1-3; tentatively, D is TRBD1 (5 bases). The CDR3 region is CAWSPRAGDSGNTIYF. The CDR3 DNA is TGTGCCTGGAGTCCCAGGGCGGGGGACTCTGGAAACACCATATATTTT.